This T cell receptor (beta chain) emerged from a study of T cells after posttransplantation cyclophosphamide listed by TCRdb under 2016. For context, the study as a whole: T cell repertoire reconstitution was tracked by TRB sequencing after myeloablative bone marrow transplantation in which posttransplantation cyclophosphamide was used as GVHD prophylaxis. Antigen receptor sequencing covered samples from 35 PTCy-treated patients and about 17 of their related bone marrow donors. Public TRB sequences were compared against a database of over 3,500 sequences linked to responses to pathogens, tumor antigens, self-antigens and alloantigens. TRA and TRB clonality were tightly correlated in 10 or so samples, so subsequent TCR analyses focused on TRB only. Blood from all 35 or so PTCy patients who had 1-year posttransplant specimens underwent TRB sequencing. In 3 patients, TRB sequencing was also performed on up to 3 more blood samples taken 2 to 5.2 years after transplant, and in several patients, pretransplant blood was also TRB-sequenced. Overall results and qualifications from the work: Donor-recipient similarity was low at 1-2 months but increased during the first year, and donor CD8+ memory clones often dominated later blood repertoires. The TRB repertoires of T cells infiltrating skin or the GI tract showed only limited overlap with the TRB repertoires found in blood. Across over 40 patients, TRB clonality was highly associated with recipient CMV seropositivity and CMV reactivation, and PTCy diversity was similar to diversity in CNI/methotrexate controls.

Interpreted using the paper, the treatment or condition label stands for: high-dose cyclophosphamide on days +3 and +4 as single-agent GVHD prophylaxis. Patients in the PTCy group got busulfan and fludarabine conditioning, a marrow graft from a related or unrelated donor, and cyclophosphamide on days +3 and +4. PTCy-treated patients came from a prospective multi-institutional clinical trial. Peripheral blood and bone marrow mononuclear cells were isolated by Ficoll-Hypaque density centrifugation and cryopreserved. About this clone: The antigen this receptor binds is unknown. Per-base qualities were not stored, and no clone one base away is much larger.

Genomic DNA was used for TRB sequencing, which was performed with the immunoSEQ assay at survey resolution or with the hsTCRB kit. For the original study's pipeline: The immunoSEQ software handled initial read processing, and the LymphoSeq R package was used for repertoire analyses. For each TRB dataset, clonality was calculated as 1 minus normalized Shannon entropy, and the Gini coefficient was computed as well. To infer phenotypes in unsorted samples, TRB sequences from sorted subsets of the recipient or donor were mapped onto the unsorted samples of the same recipient. TCRdb stores this immuneACCESS table with in-frame sequences only. Part of the clones is absent; in the studies checked, under half of the shortfall reflects unresolved V genes, and no reason is known for the rest. V, J and clone size derive from that table, while D and trimming were established from the DNA sequence. This sample comprises about 2,200 clones, 55% to 75% of them detected only once. The ten largest clones represent approximately 21% of the sample.

V sheds 10 bases and J sheds 4 bases, leaving 17 bases between their ends. From a lookup of the germline V gene, CDR1 and CDR2 are MNHNS and SASEGT. The cysteine opens and the phenylalanine closes a CDR3 of 13 amino acids. Of all the DNA, just the CDR3 is kept, 39 bases in frame from base 1. The source of this sequence is a male patient aged 55-69 years who received an allogeneic stem cell transplant from a related donor and was CMV-positive. Following a transplant, some T lymphocytes may have been derived from the graft donor. This specimen was PBMCs, taken after allogeneic stem cell transplant with posttransplant cyclophosphamide. The chain joins TRBV6-1 to TRBJ2-7; TRBD2 could be the D gene, as 6 bases match. The sequenced DNA: TGTGCCATCAACACCGGGGCGGGGTACGAGCAGTACTTC. Translated, this gives CAINTGAGYEQYF.